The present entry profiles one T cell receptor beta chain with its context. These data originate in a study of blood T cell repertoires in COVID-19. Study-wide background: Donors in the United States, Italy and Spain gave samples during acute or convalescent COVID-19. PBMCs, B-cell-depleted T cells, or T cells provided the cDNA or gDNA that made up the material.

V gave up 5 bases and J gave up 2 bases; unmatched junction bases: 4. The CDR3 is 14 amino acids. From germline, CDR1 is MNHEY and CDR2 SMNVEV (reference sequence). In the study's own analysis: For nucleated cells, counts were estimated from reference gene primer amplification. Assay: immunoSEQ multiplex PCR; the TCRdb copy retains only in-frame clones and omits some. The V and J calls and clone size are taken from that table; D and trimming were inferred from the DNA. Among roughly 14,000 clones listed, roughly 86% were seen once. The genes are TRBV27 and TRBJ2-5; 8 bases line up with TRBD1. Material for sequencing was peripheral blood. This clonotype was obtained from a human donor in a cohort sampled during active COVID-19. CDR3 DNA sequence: TGTGCCAGCAGTAGGACAGGGTTTCAAGAGACCCAGTACTTC. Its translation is CASSRTGFQETQYF.